The 5 T cell receptor beta chains given below trace back to one sample, sequenced in a study of T cell repertoires in ileal Crohn's disease. Time point reported: neoterminal ileum biopsy at postoperative endoscopy, about 6 months after surgery. Using immunoSEQ multiplex PCR, the repertoire was profiled, and TCRdb retains in-frame clones only, with some absent. The sample consists of about 9,200 clones, around 79% of them appearing once. The sequenced material came from ileal tissue. The receptors were gathered from an adult with Crohn's disease.

The gene calls are TRBV18 and TRBJ1-2; 7 bases fit TRBD1. This CDR3 has 14 residues. Germline V lookup: CDR1 KGHSH, CDR2 LQKENI. V was pared by 3 bases and J by 11 bases, with 12 bases of the junction left unmatched. The DNA of the CDR3 is TGTGCCAGCTCACCTACTAGGGACAGCCAAAGTTACACCTTC. It yields the protein CASSPTRDSQSYTF.

CDR3 sequence (DNA): TGTGCCTGGAGTTCCTTGGGCCGCAGCAATCAGCCCCAGCATTTT. Its protein is CAWSSLGRSNQPQHF. V and J are TRBV30 and TRBJ1-5; no reliable D call. Trimming removed 2 bases at V and 1 base at J, with 12 bases between. Germline-derived CDR1 and CDR2 are GTSNPN and SVGIG (reference sequence). The CDR3 spans 15 residues.

The chain couples TRBV6-5 to TRBJ1-1; D unresolved. The length of the CDR3 is 11 residues. Germline V CDR1 and CDR2: MNHEY, SVGAGI. Trimming removed 4 bases from V and 10 bases from J, with 10 bases in between. The DNA of the CDR3 is TGTGCCAGCAGTTCTAGTGTAGCAGCTTTCTTT. Its translation: CASSSSVAAFF.

The J gene is TRBJ2-7, the V gene TRBV25-1, with 7 bases identical to TRBD1. The CDR3 is 14 residues long. Trimming cost V 6 bases and J 0 bases; bases outside gene matches: 5. Germline-derived CDR1 and CDR2 are MGHDK and SYGVNS. The CDR3 region has the DNA TGTGCCAGCAGCCGGGACAGCCTCTCCTACGAGCAGTACTTC. It translates to CASSRDSLSYEQYF.

The J gene is TRBJ2-5, the V gene TRBV5-1; 11 bases fit TRBD2. With 0 bases clipped from V and 7 bases from J, the junction kept 5 bases outside the gene matches. CDR3 length: 15 residues. The germline CDR1 and CDR2 sequences are SGHRS and YFSETQ. CDR3 nucleotide sequence: TGCGCCAGCAGCTTGGGACTAGCGGGACTCATGACCCAGTACTTC. Its translation is CASSLGLAGLMTQYF.